This TCR beta chain stems from a study of molecular identifiers for immune sequencing clone quantification. This CDR3 is 13 amino acids long. With 3 bases removed from V and 0 bases from J, the gap between germline ends came to 8 bases. From germline, CDR1 is DFQATT and CDR2 SNEGSKA (reference sequence). In this sample, this clonotype turned up many times. From the PCR reads, TCRdb called clonotypes with MiXCR, one entry per CDR3 protein. This table holds 80,000 to 100,000 distinct CDR3 sequences, roughly a quarter found once. The material sequenced was naive CD8+ T cells from blood, with Jurkat cell RNA spiked in. Subset noted: FACS-sorted CD8+CD4-CCR7+CD45RA+ naive T cells. J is TRBJ1-1 and V is TRBV20-1; D remains ambiguous. The TCR originated in a human donor in good health. Some libraries in this study had Jurkat cell RNA spiked in. The CDR3 region has the DNA TGCAGTGCTAGGAAAGCCCTGAACACTGAAGCTTTCTTT. It is translated as CSARKALNTEAFF.